The 32 T cell receptor beta chains below were found in one sample sequenced in a study of cytomegalovirus exposure and HLA in healthy donors. Researchers ran the PCR with 60 Vbeta and 13 Jbeta primers. Sequencing was performed with immunoSEQ multiplex PCR; in TCRdb, only in-frame clones are kept and a portion is missing. The sample lists 100,000 to 150,000 clones; 75% to 90% were seen once. Specimen: PBMCs. Every receptor here comes from a woman between 50 and 59 years old in good health and CMV-seropositive.

The V call is TRBV28, the J call TRBJ2-5; 8 bases match TRBD1. The CDR3 has 16 residues. The junction had 7 bases not matched to a gene; V was cut back by 4 bases and J by 0 bases. CDR1 is MDHEN, CDR2 SYDVKM, per germline. For the CDR3, the DNA is TGTGCCAGCAGTTCCGGCCGGGACAGGTACCAAGAGACCCAGTACTTC. Encoded protein: CASSSGRDRYQETQYF.

This chain links TRBV28 with TRBJ1-6; TRBD1 matches 9 bases. CDR3 length equals 16 residues. The J segment lost 11 bases and the V segment lost 5 bases, leaving 13 bases of the junction unmatched. CDR1 and CDR2 from the germline V gene are MDHEN and SYDVKM. CDR3 in amino acids: CASSRTPGQGNPPLHF. CDR3 DNA sequence: TGTGCCAGCAGTCGTACCCCGGGACAGGGTAACCCACCCCTCCACTTT. The variable domain in full, with the rest retrieved from reference TRBV28 and TRBJ1-6, is DVKVTQSSRYLVKRTGEKVFLECVQDMDHENMFWYRQDPGLGLRLIYFSYDVKMKEKGDIPEGYSVSREKKERFSLILESASTNQTSMYLCASSRTPGQGNPPLHFGNGTRLTVT.

The chain combines TRBV6-5 with TRBJ1-6; D is possibly TRBD1 (5 bases). Trimming shortened V by 1 base and J by 7 bases, and 14 bases separated the two germline ends. Germline CDR1 is MNHEY and CDR2 is SVGAGI. CDR3 length equals 16 residues. The CDR3 DNA reads TGTGCCAGCAGTTACTTAGGGCAGGGCCAAAATTCACCCCTCCACTTT. This sequence encodes CASSYLGQGQNSPLHF.

This clone was counted between two and nine times. The gene calls are TRBV5-6 and TRBJ2-3; maybe TRBD2 (5 bases). The CDR3 length is 14 residues. V was trimmed by 3 bases and J by 6 bases, leaving 14 bases between them. Germline V CDR1 and CDR2: SGHDT, YYEEEE. The CDR3 sequence: CASSSGLGWDTQYF. CDR3 bases: TGTGCCAGCAGCTCCGGACTGGGGTGGGATACGCAGTATTTT.

This clone occurred once. V is TRBV29-1 and J is TRBJ2-5, with TRBD2 matching over 7 bases. The J call is doubtful: the DNA matches TRBJ2-7 better. Germline loops: CDR1 SQVTM, CDR2 ANQGSEA. The length of the CDR3 is 14 residues. CDR3 nucleotide sequence: TGCAGCGTTAAGGCTCCTAGCGGAACCTACGAGCAGTACTTC. Encoded protein: CSVKAPSGTYEQYF.

The V call is TRBV6-1, the J call TRBJ2-1; D is uncertain. The V gene lost 8 bases and the J gene lost 4 bases, with 9 bases spanning the gap. The CDR3 contains 12 residues. Per the germline V gene, CDR1 is MNHNS and CDR2 is SASEGT. CDR3 in DNA: TGTGCCAGCCAACTACTATACAATGAGCAGTTCTTC. Amino acid sequence: CASQLLYNEQFF.

The V call is TRBV29-1, the J call TRBJ2-7, with 8 positions matching TRBD1. Germline V gene sequence: CDR1 SQVTM, CDR2 ANQGSEA. This CDR3 contains 16 residues. V shed 6 bases and J 0 bases; nucleotides not matched to a gene: 13. The chain's CDR3 is CSVLGQGIWSSYEQYF. CDR3 in DNA: TGCAGCGTCCTAGGACAGGGCATCTGGAGCTCCTACGAGCAGTACTTC.

This chain links TRBV2 with TRBJ2-5; D is perhaps TRBD1 (5 bases). Germline CDR1 and CDR2: SNHLY and FYNNEI. The CDR3 consists of 14 residues. The ends were cut back, 7 bases at V and 0 bases at J, with 12 bases in the middle. The CDR3 loop reads CASKNDRNQETQYF. CDR3 nucleotide sequence: TGTGCCAGCAAGAACGACAGAAACCAAGAGACCCAGTACTTC.

A few counts support this clone. The rearrangement joins TRBV5-1 to TRBJ2-2; 11 bases align to TRBD2. Germline assignment: CDR1 SGHRS and CDR2 YFSETQ. V was pared by 6 bases and J by 3 bases, with 4 bases of the junction left unmatched. The CDR3 is 15 residues long. As DNA, the CDR3 is TGCGCCAGCACCCTAGCGGGAGGCTACACCGGGGAGCTGTTTTTT. Translating it yields CASTLAGGYTGELFF.

This chain links TRBV29-1 with TRBJ1-2; no definite D call. The CDR3 spans 13 residues. Germline values: CDR1 SQVTM, CDR2 ANQGSEA. V lost 3 bases to trimming and J lost 2 bases, with 10 bases between them. Written as DNA, the CDR3 is TGCAGCGTTGAGCGGCCGCCGAACTATGGCTACACCTTC. Protein: CSVERPPNYGYTF.

This clone was found a few times. The CDR3 bases are TGTGCCAGCAGTTCTCGGACAGATTGGAACACTGAAGCTTTCTTT. It specifies CASSSRTDWNTEAFF. This rearrangement joins TRBV28 to TRBJ1-1; a weak D match, TRBD1 (6 bases). Germline CDR1 is MDHEN and CDR2 is SYDVKM. The CDR3 is 15 amino acids. The germline V and J ends were trimmed by 4 bases and 1 base, with 13 bases remaining between them.

This chain joins TRBV15 and TRBJ2-1; D might be TRBD2 (6 bases). CDR1 LNHNV and CDR2 YYDKDF come from the germline V gene (reference sequence). The CDR3 extends over 14 amino acids. V was shortened by 3 bases and J by 8 bases, with 14 bases between the two germline ends. CDR3 DNA sequence: TGTGCCACCAGCAGGACTAGACAGAGCTATGAGCAGTTCTTC. This gives the protein CATSRTRQSYEQFF.

This clone was detected a few times. The chain couples TRBV19 to TRBJ2-3; TRBD2 agrees at 16 bases. CDR1 and CDR2 (germline): LNHDA, SQIVND (reference sequence). V gave up 9 bases and J gave up 5 bases; unmatched junction bases: 8. The CDR3 totals 16 residues. The CDR3 spells CASRPGLAGGGDTQYF. As DNA, the CDR3 is TGTGCCAGCAGACCGGGACTAGCGGGGGGGGGAGATACGCAGTATTTT.

The V gene is TRBV14, the J gene TRBJ2-1; 9 bases align to TRBD2. Looked up from germline, CDR1 is SGHDN and CDR2 is FVKESK. CDR3 length: 16 amino acids. V lost 4 bases and J lost 7; bases outside the gene matches: 11. The CDR3 DNA reads TGTGCCAGCAGCCGCTCCGGGACTAGCTATGGAAATGAGCAGTTCTTC. Protein: CASSRSGTSYGNEQFF.

This chain uses TRBV5-6 with TRBJ2-7; D not certain. The CDR3 length is 15 residues. V was trimmed by 4 bases and J by 1 base, leaving 15 bases between them. Germline CDR1 is SGHDT and CDR2 is YYEEEE. The CDR3 coding sequence is TGTGCCAGCAGCCCTGCTTATTTCGGGTCCTACGAGCAGTACTTC. Protein product: CASSPAYFGSYEQYF.

V and J are TRBV7-9 and TRBJ2-1; a possible D gene is TRBD2 (6 bases). Germline CDR1 reads SEHNR; CDR2 reads FQNEAQ (reference sequence). V gave up 5 bases and J gave up 3 bases, with 11 bases separating them. This CDR3 has 14 residues. The CDR3 nucleotides are TGTGCCAGCAGCCTAGGGACTGGCTACAATGAGCAGTTCTTC. This translates into CASSLGTGYNEQFF.

The rearrangement uses TRBV7-2 and TRBJ2-1; 10 bases are shared with TRBD2. The CDR3 has 15 amino acids. Trimming removed 5 bases from V and 7 bases from J; junction bases left unmatched: 8. Germline V gene data show CDR1 as SGHTA and CDR2 as FQGNSA. DNA of the CDR3: TGTGCCAGCAGCACCCTTAGCGGGAGGAGGAATGAGCAGTTCTTC. It codes for CASSTLSGRRNEQFF.

V gene TRBV4-1 combines with J gene TRBJ2-1; tentative D call: TRBD1 (5 bases). Per germline, CDR1 MGHRA and CDR2 YSYEKL. The CDR3 runs 16 residues. V lost 0 bases, J lost 5 bases, and 14 bases lay in between. In nucleotides, the CDR3 is TGCGCCAGCAGCCAAGAAGGGGATGAATACAACAATGAGCAGTTCTTC. Translation gives CASSQEGDEYNNEQFF.

Here the CDR3 reads CASSVGGGGAWEQFF. CDR3 in DNA: TGTGCCAGCAGCGTAGGAGGCGGGGGGGCCTGGGAGCAGTTCTTC. The chain joins TRBV9 to TRBJ2-1, with 9 positions matching TRBD2. This CDR3 is built from 15 residues. With V trimmed by 0 bases and J by 10 bases, 8 bases remained unmatched. Germline V lookup: CDR1 SGDLS, CDR2 YYNGEE. The whole variable domain, remainder taken from reference TRBV9 and TRBJ2-1, is DSGVTQTPKHLITATGQRVTLRCSPRSGDLSVYWYQQSLDQGLQFLIQYYNGEERAKGNILERFSAQQFPDLHSELNLSSLELGDSALYFCASSVGGGGAWEQFFGPGTRLTVL.

V gene TRBV27 combines with J gene TRBJ2-2, with D perhaps matching TRBD2 (5 bases). The germline CDR1 and CDR2 sequences are MNHEY and SMNVEV (reference sequence). Trimming took 5 bases from V and 2 from J, leaving 21 bases between them. CDR3 size: 18 residues. CDR3 in amino acids: CASSLTGRGPFNTGELFF. The CDR3 nucleotides read TGTGCCAGCAGTCTCACGGGGAGAGGTCCTTTTAACACCGGGGAGCTGTTTTTT.

This chain uses TRBV13 with TRBJ2-7; D is possibly TRBD2 (5 bases). Germline V gives CDR1 PRHDT, CDR2 FYEKMQ (reference sequence). With 10 bases removed from V and 3 bases from J, the gap between germline ends came to 16 bases. The CDR3 extends over 13 amino acids. This CDR3 is CATGGSDRYEQYF. CDR3 coding DNA: TGTGCCACCGGTGGGAGTGACCGCTACGAGCAGTACTTC.

The chain has TRBV4-1 and TRBJ1-5; 8 bases align to TRBD1. V gave up 0 bases and J gave up 2 bases; unmatched junction bases: 3. CDR1 MGHRA and CDR2 YSYEKL come from the germline V gene. The CDR3 contains 16 residues. The CDR3 DNA sequence: TGCGCCAGCAGCCAAGAGACAGGGGCGGGCAATCAGCCCCAGCATTTT. It encodes CASSQETGAGNQPQHF.

The V call is TRBV7-9, the J call TRBJ1-2; 7 bases map to TRBD1. After removal of 4 bases from V and 8 bases from J, the junction contained 16 bases not matched to a gene. This CDR3 has 16 residues. Germline loops: CDR1 SEHNR, CDR2 FQNEAQ (reference sequence). The CDR3 DNA follows: TGTGCCAGCAGCTCCCTTCGCCAGGGGGAAAGGCAAGGCTACACCTTC. Its translation: CASSSLRQGERQGYTF.

This chain joins TRBV7-9 and TRBJ2-5; the D gene is possibly TRBD1 (5 bases). TRBJ2-7 matches the DNA end more closely, so the J call is doubtful. The CDR3 sequence is 14 residues long. CDR1 is SEHNR, CDR2 FQNEAQ, per germline (reference sequence). CDR3 DNA: TGTGCCAGCAGCTTCCAGGGATCGGGCTACGAGCAGTACTTC. Its translation is CASSFQGSGYEQYF.

This clone has just one count. The chain joins TRBV29-1 to TRBJ2-7; no definite D call. Per germline, CDR1 SQVTM and CDR2 ANQGSEA. The ends were cut back, 2 bases at V and 2 bases at J, with 7 bases in the middle. The CDR3 totals 12 residues. The chain's CDR3 is CSVENRAYEQYF. CDR3 sequence (DNA): TGCAGCGTTGAAAACAGAGCCTACGAGCAGTACTTC.

The chain recombines TRBV29-1 with TRBJ1-1; D is perhaps TRBD1 (6 bases). Germline V gene lookup returns CDR1 SQVTM and CDR2 ANQGSEA. The CDR3 is 17 residues long. Deletions cut 6 bases from V and 4 bases from J, with 27 bases between. CDR3 region: CSVTSSYSGRGVTEAFF. CDR3 coding DNA: TGCAGCGTCACGTCATCCTACAGTGGCAGGGGCGTCACTGAAGCTTTCTTT.

This rearrangement joins TRBV5-1 to TRBJ1-5, with TRBD1 matching 9 bases. Losses at the gene ends were 2 bases for V and 6 bases for J; bases not matched to a gene: 6. CDR3 length: 15 amino acids. Per the germline V gene, CDR1 is SGHRS and CDR2 is YFSETQ. CDR3 residues: CASSLTGTGLQPQHF. The CDR3 DNA reads as TGCGCCAGCAGCTTAACCGGGACAGGGCTTCAGCCCCAGCATTTT. The full variable domain, in which reference TRBV5-1 and TRBJ1-5 provide the parts outside the CDR3, is KAGVTQTPRYLIKTRGQQVTLSCSPISGHRSVSWYQQTPGQGLQFLFEYFSETQRNKGNFPGRFSGRQFSNSRSEMNVSTLELGDSALYLCASSLTGTGLQPQHFGDGTRLSIL.

This clone was seen more than once but under ten times. The chain couples TRBV4-2 to TRBJ1-1; D call uncertain. Germline CDR1 and CDR2: LGHNA and YNFKEQ. V gave up 5 bases and J gave up 10 bases, with 17 bases separating them. The CDR3 consists of 13 residues. The CDR3 nucleotides read TGTGCCAGCAGCGAGGATGTCGGCTTGGTAGCTTTCTTT. Residues: CASSEDVGLVAFF.

The chain employs TRBV25-1 and TRBJ2-3; perhaps TRBD2 as D (5 bases). Trimming pared 6 bases from V and 2 bases from J, leaving 15 bases between. The length of the CDR3 is 15 residues. Germline V gives CDR1 MGHDK, CDR2 SYGVNS. CDR3 nucleotide sequence: TGTGCCAGCAGCGGACTCCGGAAGTTCACAGATACGCAGTATTTT. Its protein is CASSGLRKFTDTQYF.

The chain couples TRBV5-8 to TRBJ2-3; D remains unclear. The CDR3 is made up of 17 amino acids. Germline-derived CDR1 and CDR2 are SGHTS and YDEGEE. The V end lost 0 bases, the J end lost 0 bases, and 14 bases lay between the germline ends. The CDR3 is CASSLAIITGSTDTQYF. The CDR3 coding sequence is TGTGCCAGCAGCTTGGCCATCATAACGGGTAGCACAGATACGCAGTATTTT.

CDR3 in amino acids: CASSHRTGYSYEQYF. The CDR3 DNA reads TGCGCCAGCAGCCATCGGACGGGATACTCCTACGAGCAGTACTTC. The chain couples TRBV23-1 to TRBJ2-7; D is perhaps TRBD2 (5 bases). TRBV23-1 is an ORF, and what it does is uncertain. There are 15 residues in the CDR3. V was cut by 6 bases and J by 0 bases, with 15 bases left in between.

The rearrangement links TRBV2 to TRBJ1-2; no clear D. CDR1 and CDR2 (germline): SNHLY, FYNNEI. The CDR3 spans 14 residues. V was clipped by 6 bases and J by 2 bases, with 13 bases between them. The CDR3 nucleotides are TGTGCCAGCAGCGACCCCCGCGGGAACTATGGCTACACCTTC. Amino acids: CASSDPRGNYGYTF.